This TCR beta chain was sequenced in a study of T cells in Graves' hyperthyroidism and ophthalmopathy. In its sample, this clonotype was seen many times. Authors of the study amplified TCR beta CDR3 regions from RNA transcripts. The TCR CDR3 first-round RT-PCR relied on the HTBI primer set. TCRdb re-called the multiplex PCR reads with MiXCR, one entry per CDR3 protein. The table records approximately 520,000 distinct CDR3 sequences, around 24% of them present only once. The length of the CDR3 is 18 residues. V lost 0 bases to trimming and J lost 0 bases, with 18 bases between them. Per the germline V gene, CDR1 is MNHEY and CDR2 is SVGAGI.

The genes are TRBV6-5 and TRBJ2-7; unclear D gene. Sequencing input: blood. The clonotype comes from a woman between 25 and 40 years old with Graves' ophthalmopathy. CDR3 DNA: TGTGCCAGCAGTTACTCAGGTCGCCCCTCGTCTACCTCCTACGAGCAGTACTTC. Translating gives CASSYSGRPSSTSYEQYF.